These T cell receptor beta chains were read from a single sample in a study of blood T cell repertoires in COVID-19. Here immunoSEQ multiplex PCR was the method, and the copy in TCRdb shows in-frame clones only, minus some. This table has around 130,000 clones, 77% appearing once. The sample taken for sequencing was peripheral blood. These receptors came from a man at least 80 years old with acute or convalescent COVID-19. CDR3s include the opening cysteine and the closing phenylalanine or tryptophan. A D gene is named only where the DNA matches it firmly. Rows may omit the clone size; those that give it use once, few, many or a size class.

>12|TRBV11-3|TRBD2|TRBJ2-7|.
CASSPSGGEQYF
TGTGCCAGCAGCCCGTCGGGAGGCGAGCAGTACTTC
>15|TRBV28|.|TRBJ2-1|.
CASRLTGPSYNEQFF
TGTGCCAGCAGGCTTACAGGGCCTTCCTACAATGAGCAGTTCTTC
>16|TRBV5-1|.|TRBJ2-1|few
CASSLAGDFTYNEQFF
TGCGCCAGCAGCTTGGCCGGGGACTTCACGTACAATGAGCAGTTCTTC
>13|TRBV7-7|.|TRBJ2-1|.
CVTGDRGGNEQFF
TGTGTCACGGGGGACCGGGGAGGCAATGAGCAGTTCTTC
>17|TRBV19|TRBD1|TRBJ1-5|few
CASSIWGQGARIQPQHF
TGTGCCAGTAGTATCTGGGGACAGGGGGCGCGAATTCAGCCCCAGCATTTT
>17|TRBV27|TRBD1|TRBJ1-2|.
CASSKGGDRGPNYGYTF
TGTGCCAGCAGCAAAGGGGGGGACAGGGGGCCTAACTATGGCTACACCTTC
>11|TRBV20-1|.|TRBJ2-7|.
CSARGTVEQYF
TGCAGTGCTAGAGGGACAGTCGAGCAGTACTTC
>15|TRBV3-1/TRBV3-2|.|TRBJ2-3|.
CASSQVFGGTDTQYF
TGTGCCAGCAGCCAAGTATTCGGGGGTACAGATACGCAGTATTTT
>16|TRBV30|TRBD1|TRBJ1-6|.
CAWSLRNRGQGSPLHF
TGTGCCTGGAGTCTCCGGAACAGGGGGCAGGGGTCACCCCTCCACTTT
>18|TRBV5-5|TRBD1|TRBJ1-5|.
CASSLEVRGTVTNQPQHF
TGTGCCAGCAGCTTGGAGGTCAGGGGGACCGTTACCAATCAGCCCCAGCATTTT
>18|TRBV3-1/TRBV3-2|.|TRBJ2-2|.
CASSQDYFRIGNTGELFF
TGTGCCAGCAGCCAAGATTATTTCAGGATTGGGAACACCGGGGAGCTGTTTTTT
>14|TRBV7-3|.|TRBJ2-1|.
CASSLDFGYNEQFF
TGTGCCAGCAGCTTAGATTTCGGGTACAATGAGCAGTTCTTC
>15|TRBV5-6|.|TRBJ2-2|.
CASSPGGPNTGELFF
TGTGCCAGCAGCCCCGGAGGTCCGAACACCGGGGAGCTGTTTTTT
>14|TRBV2|.|TRBJ2-1|many
CASRLQAQHNEQFF
TGTGCCAGCAGACTCCAGGCACAGCACAATGAGCAGTTCTTC
>14|TRBV18|.|TRBJ1-5|.
CASSPSGGGKSQHF
TGTGCCAGCTCACCGTCCGGGGGGGGAAAAAGCCAGCATTTT
>15|TRBV7-2|TRBD2|TRBJ2-1|.
CASSRELAGGNEQFF
TGTGCCAGCAGCCGGGAGCTAGCGGGGGGTAATGAGCAGTTCTTC
>15|TRBV28|TRBD1|TRBJ2-1|.
CASSSRDRVYNEQFF
TGTGCCAGCAGCTCCCGGGACAGGGTTTACAATGAGCAGTTCTTC
>15|TRBV5-1|TRBD1|TRBJ2-1|.
CASSYLDRVINEQFF
TGCGCCAGCTCTTATCTCGACAGGGTGATTAATGAGCAGTTCTTC
>13|TRBV19|TRBD1|TRBJ1-1|.
CASSRTGNTEAFF
TGTGCCAGTAGCCGGACAGGAAACACTGAAGCTTTCTTT
>14|TRBV11-1|.|TRBJ2-1|few
CASSFKTGYNEQFF
TGTGCCAGCAGCTTTAAGACAGGCTACAATGAGCAGTTCTTC
>15|TRBV3-1/TRBV3-2|.|TRBJ2-5|.
CASSQDQPGQETQYF
TGTGCCAGCAGCCAAGATCAGCCGGGCCAAGAGACCCAGTACTTC
>14|TRBV11-3|.|TRBJ2-2|.
CASSSGGRGGELFF
TGTGCCAGCAGTTCCGGGGGGCGCGGCGGGGAGCTGTTTTTT
>14|TRBV18|TRBD1|TRBJ2-5|.
CASSPSQGQETQYF
TGTGCCAGCTCACCATCACAGGGGCAAGAGACCCAGTACTTC
>15|TRBV4-3|.|TRBJ2-7|.
CASSQEYLSSYEQYF
TGCGCCAGCAGCCAAGAATACCTTAGCTCCTACGAGCAGTACTTC
>12|TRBV10-3|.|TRBJ1-1|.
CAIGQRGTEAFF
TGTGCCATCGGACAGAGGGGCACTGAAGCTTTCTTT
>16|TRBV4-1|TRBD2|TRBJ2-2|.
CASSRLAGGQVGELFF
TGCGCCAGCAGCCGGTTAGCGGGGGGGCAGGTCGGGGAGCTGTTTTTT
>17|TRBV5-1|.|TRBJ2-2|once
CASSLHGDTLNTGELFF
TGCGCCAGCAGCTTGCACGGGGATACTTTAAACACCGGGGAGCTGTTTTTT
>16|TRBV6-2/TRBV6-3|.|TRBJ1-4|once
CASSYLAGGTDEKLFF
TGTGCCAGCAGTTACCTGGCGGGCGGAACCGATGAAAAACTGTTTTTT
>16|TRBV18|TRBD1|TRBJ1-3|few
CASSLGTGGSGNTIYF
TGTGCCAGCTCACTCGGGACAGGGGGAAGTGGAAACACCATATATTTT
>13|TRBV10-3|.|TRBJ1-5|few
CAISSGSNQPQHF
TGTGCCATCAGTTCAGGTAGCAATCAGCCCCAGCATTTT
>14|TRBV6-6|.|TRBJ2-7|.
CASSFSDITYEQYF
TGTGCCAGCAGTTTTTCGGACATTACCTACGAGCAGTACTTC
>14|TRBV10-3|TRBD1|TRBJ1-5|.
CAISEGGSGQPQHF
TGTGCCATCAGTGAAGGGGGCTCTGGTCAGCCCCAGCATTTT
>15|TRBV5-1|TRBD1|TRBJ1-5|.
CASSLGTGGNQPQHF
TGCGCCAGCAGCTTGGGGACAGGTGGAAATCAGCCCCAGCATTTT
>14|TRBV3-1/TRBV3-2|TRBD2|TRBJ2-7|.
CASSPTSGGYEQYF
TGTGCCAGCAGCCCGACTAGCGGGGGCTACGAGCAGTACTTC
>14|TRBV5-1|.|TRBJ2-3|.
CASSFRGRTDTQYF
TGCGCCAGCAGCTTTCGTGGGAGGACAGATACGCAGTATTTT
>16|TRBV28|TRBD2|TRBJ2-5|.
CASSFAGDPLQETQYF
TGTGCCAGCAGTTTTGCGGGGGACCCCCTCCAAGAGACCCAGTACTTC
>14|TRBV25-1|.|TRBJ1-2|few
CASSGQTGSSGYTF
TGTGCCAGCAGTGGCCAAACAGGGTCCTCTGGCTACACCTTC
>13|TRBV18|TRBD1|TRBJ1-2|.
CASSVQGDYGYTF
TGTGCCAGCTCAGTACAGGGGGACTATGGCTACACCTTC
>15|TRBV11-2|.|TRBJ2-2|.
CASSYRVDNTGELFF
TGTGCCAGCAGCTACAGGGTTGATAACACCGGGGAGCTGTTTTTT
>12|TRBV10-3|.|TRBJ2-5|.
CAIGLNQETQYF
TGTGCCATCGGACTAAACCAAGAGACCCAGTACTTC
>14|TRBV7-8|TRBD1|TRBJ1-2|.
CASSLGQVNYGYTF
TGTGCCAGCAGCTTGGGACAGGTGAACTATGGCTACACCTTC
>18|TRBV18|TRBD2|TRBJ2-5|.
CASSLQPGLAGGQETQYF
TGTGCCAGCTCACTTCAACCGGGACTAGCGGGGGGACAAGAGACCCAGTACTTC
>16|TRBV5-1|TRBD1|TRBJ2-7|.
CASSSQPGQAKYEQYF
TGCGCCAGCAGCTCCCAACCGGGACAGGCCAAATACGAGCAGTACTTC
>16|TRBV4-1|TRBD1|TRBJ1-6|.
CASSQAFRGGYSPLHF
TGCGCCAGCAGCCAAGCCTTCCGAGGGGGCTACTCACCCCTCCACTTT
>12|TRBV14|.|TRBJ1-2|once
CASSQGTEGYTF
TGTGCCAGCAGCCAAGGGACAGAAGGCTACACCTTC
>13|TRBV6-5|.|TRBJ2-3|few
CASRFRITDTQYF
TGTGCCAGCCGATTTAGAATCACAGATACGCAGTATTTT
>16|TRBV9|.|TRBJ2-5|.
CASSVRPSTGKETQYF
TGTGCCAGCAGCGTCCGCCCCTCGACAGGAAAAGAGACCCAGTACTTC
>14|TRBV2|TRBD1|TRBJ2-1|once
CASRLRQGGNEQFF
TGTGCCAGCAGACTTAGACAGGGTGGAAATGAGCAGTTCTTC
>14|TRBV2|.|TRBJ2-1|.
CASGGAYSYNEQFF
TGTGCCAGCGGGGGGGCGTATTCCTACAATGAGCAGTTCTTC
>15|TRBV5-1|TRBD1|TRBJ2-4|.
CASSLQGEDKNIQYF
TGCGCCAGCAGCTTACAGGGGGAAGACAAAAACATTCAGTACTTC